This T cell receptor (beta chain) was captured by sequencing in a study of CD8+ T cells in alopecia areata. Study results and caveats: Between patients, shared TCR sequences were less clear than in mice. This was possibly due in part to HLA diversity in the patient population.

In a group of a few patients, CD4+ cells were sorted into CD25+CD127- cells. The authors extracted RNA and reverse transcribed it into cDNA as the sequencing template. This table comes from immunoSEQ multiplex PCR, and its TCRdb copy is limited to in-frame clones, with some not included. The sample gives 30,000 to 45,000 clones, nearly 55% of which show up once; over 1.5% is in the top ten. CDR3 length: 12 amino acids. The V and J ends lost 7 bases and 1 base respectively, with 10 bases between them. Germline V gives CDR1 SQVTM, CDR2 ANQGSEA. A remark on this clone: Its antigen is not identified.

The clonotype comes from a human donor with alopecia areata. The chain recombines TRBV29-1 with TRBJ1-1, with D perhaps matching TRBD1 (5 bases). Sequencing used CD4+ Tregs sorted from blood. As DNA, the CDR3 is TGCAGCGGGTGGGGACCGAACACTGAAGCTTTCTTT. This gives the protein CSGWGPNTEAFF.